A few counts support the clone carrying this TCR beta chain. Antigen unknown. Unrecorded immune exposure was likely among donors, who were nominally healthy when sampled. Researchers ran the PCR with 60 Vbeta and 13 Jbeta primers. The authors' processing: An analysis that came later counted 77 million or so unique TCR beta chains, approximately 10 million shared. The table came from immunoSEQ multiplex PCR; TCRdb's copy has only in-frame clones and leaves some out. The V and J calls and clone size come from that table; D and trimming were worked out from the DNA. Of 100,000 or so clones listed, 84% are singletons. The data belong to a study of cytomegalovirus exposure and HLA in healthy donors. Whole-study findings and limits: Generally TCR sequences proved uncommon, though certain public TCRs appeared in numerous donors.

The CDR3 sequence is 14 residues long. Germline-derived CDR1 and CDR2 are MRHNA and SNTAGT. Trimming cost V 2 bases and J 4 bases, with 8 bases left between them. Sequenced: PBMCs. The chain couples TRBV6-4 to TRBJ2-2; D remains ambiguous. This TCR derives from a woman aged 18 to 35 in good health and CMV-seronegative. DNA of the CDR3: TGTGCCAGCAGTGACCGTGCGGCCACCGGGGAGCTGTTTTTT. Translation gives CASSDRAATGELFF.